The T cell receptor (beta chain) described here comes from a study of response to subunit inactivated influenza vaccine. The study, taken as a whole, reports: Every seasonal influenza vaccination brings in few new T cells, the authors suggested.

The CDR3 has 17 amino acids. J gave up 2 bases and V 0 bases, and 3 bases lay outside the gene matches. Germline CDR1 and CDR2: LGHNA and YSLEER. This clonotype was counted a few times. No antigen is known for it. TCRdb reprocessed the RT-PCR reads with MiXCR, giving one entry per CDR3 protein. The data show 540,000 or so distinct CDR3 sequences, about an eighth seen once. The clonotype originates from a man in his forties or fifties who received an inactivated influenza vaccine. The rearrangement joins TRBV4-3 to TRBJ2-3; 12 nucleotides agree with TRBD2. The starting material was PBMCs from blood, obtained roughly 47 days after vaccination. Here the CDR3 reads CASSQDPSGRATDTQYF. CDR3 nucleotide sequence: TGCGCCAGCAGCCAAGATCCTAGCGGGAGGGCCACAGATACGCAGTATTTT.